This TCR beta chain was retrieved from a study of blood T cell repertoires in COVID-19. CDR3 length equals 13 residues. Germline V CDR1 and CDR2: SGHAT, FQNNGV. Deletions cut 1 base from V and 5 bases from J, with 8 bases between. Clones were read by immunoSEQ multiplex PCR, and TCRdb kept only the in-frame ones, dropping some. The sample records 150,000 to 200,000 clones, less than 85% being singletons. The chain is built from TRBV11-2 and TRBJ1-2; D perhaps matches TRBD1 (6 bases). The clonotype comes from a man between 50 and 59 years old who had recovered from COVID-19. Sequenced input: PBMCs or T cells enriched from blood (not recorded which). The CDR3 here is CASSLGTEYGYTF. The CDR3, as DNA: TGTGCCAGCAGCTTAGGGACAGAATATGGCTACACCTTC.